This T cell receptor beta chain appears in the sequencing data of a study of blood T cell repertoires in COVID-19 (dated by TCRdb to about 2020). Regarding the complete study: Collaborator samples came from the United States, Italy and Spain and covered acute and convalescent phases of COVID-19. The samples were drawn from the first 160 participants of the ongoing ImmuneRACE study and from 1,254 subjects provided by 6 global collaborators. The prospective study material was composed of cDNA or gDNA derived from T cells, B-cell-depleted T cells, or PBMCs. Deeply sampled blood TCRbeta repertoires from subjects exposed to, actively infected with, or recovered from COVID-19 were included in the dataset. HLA class I and class II types, where available, came from metadata supplied by the sample provider rather than from assay-based typing. The repertoires were made available in a free public database intended to serve as a resource for research on the immune response to SARS-CoV-2. The sample metadata nearly always contained a de-identified subject ID, COVID-19 status, age in years and sex.

Each collaborating institution followed its own protocols to collect whole blood in K2EDTA tubes. Collaborator samples were shipped for TCRbeta analysis as frozen whole blood, isolated PBMCs, or DNA extracted from either sample type. A remark on this clone: The antigen this receptor binds is unknown. Qualities for individual bases were not recorded, and no much larger clone is one base off.

TCRbeta CDR3 regions were amplified from genomic DNA using the immunoSEQ Assay, a bias-controlled multiplex PCR. On the authors' methods: Within the assay, amplification of reference gene primers was used to estimate how many nucleated cells each sample contained. To quantify the absolute abundance of each unique TCRbeta CDR3 rearrangement, sequence reads were collapsed and filtered. Productive Simpson clonality was computed per sample as the square root of Simpson's diversity index over productive rearrangements. TCRdb took this table from immuneACCESS and kept in-frame rearrangements with V and J called. Such tables lack part of the clones; where checked against another copy, unresolved V genes explain under half of the gap, and the rest is unexplained. Clone size and the V and J calls come from that table; the DNA yielded D and trimming. This sample lists roughly 84,000 clones; about 71% were detected once. In total, the top ten clones hold approximately 4.6% of the sample.

The CDR3 measures 15 amino acids from cysteine to phenylalanine. Of the read, only the CDR3 DNA is kept; its 45 bases are in frame from base 1. The germline V gene yields SNHLY for CDR1 and FYNNEI for CDR2. V was cut back by 4 bases and J by 0 bases, leaving a gap of 10 bases between them. The study at large found these results: Clinical and demographic metadata were provided uncurated, with the amount varying by source and participant.

Material: peripheral blood. The receptor was derived from a woman between 50 and 59 years old with acute or convalescent COVID-19. The chain was built from TRBV2 and TRBJ1-5, with a tentative D gene TRBD1 over 5 matching bases. The CDR3 region: CASSGGVYSNQPQHF. The nucleotide sequence reads TGTGCCAGCAGTGGGGGGGTCTATAGCAATCAGCCCCAGCATTTT.